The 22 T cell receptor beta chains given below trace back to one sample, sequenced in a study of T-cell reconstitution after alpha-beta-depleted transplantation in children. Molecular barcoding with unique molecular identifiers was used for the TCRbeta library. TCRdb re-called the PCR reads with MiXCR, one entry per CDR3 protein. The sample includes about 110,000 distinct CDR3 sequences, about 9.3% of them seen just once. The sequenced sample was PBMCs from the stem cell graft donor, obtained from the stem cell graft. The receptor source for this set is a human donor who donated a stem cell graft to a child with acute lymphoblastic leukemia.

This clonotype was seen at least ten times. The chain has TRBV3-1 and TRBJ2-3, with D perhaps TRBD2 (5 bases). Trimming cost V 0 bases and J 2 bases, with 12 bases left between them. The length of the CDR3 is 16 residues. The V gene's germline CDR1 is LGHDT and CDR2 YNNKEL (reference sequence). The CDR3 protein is CASSQDQRRLTDTQYF. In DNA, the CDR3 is TGTGCCAGCAGCCAAGATCAGCGGAGACTCACAGATACGCAGTATTTT.

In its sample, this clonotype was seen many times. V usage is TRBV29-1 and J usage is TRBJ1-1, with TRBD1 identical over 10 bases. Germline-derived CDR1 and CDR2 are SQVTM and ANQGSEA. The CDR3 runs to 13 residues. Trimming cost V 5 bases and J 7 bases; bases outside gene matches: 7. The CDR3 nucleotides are TGCAGCGTTTACCTGACAGGGGGCATTGAAGCTTTCTTT. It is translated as CSVYLTGGIEAFF.

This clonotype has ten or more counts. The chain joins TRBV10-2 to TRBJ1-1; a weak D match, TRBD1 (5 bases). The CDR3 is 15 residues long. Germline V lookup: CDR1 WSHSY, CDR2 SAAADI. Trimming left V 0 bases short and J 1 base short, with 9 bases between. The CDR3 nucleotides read TGCGCCAGCAGTGAGTCGGGGCAGCAGAACACTGAAGCTTTCTTT. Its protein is CASSESGQQNTEAFF.

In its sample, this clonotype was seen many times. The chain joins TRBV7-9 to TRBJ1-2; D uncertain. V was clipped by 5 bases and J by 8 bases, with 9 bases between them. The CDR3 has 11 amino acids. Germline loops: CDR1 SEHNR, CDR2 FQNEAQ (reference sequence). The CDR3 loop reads CASSPGVGYTF. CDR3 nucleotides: TGTGCCAGCAGCCCCGGGGTCGGCTACACCTTC.

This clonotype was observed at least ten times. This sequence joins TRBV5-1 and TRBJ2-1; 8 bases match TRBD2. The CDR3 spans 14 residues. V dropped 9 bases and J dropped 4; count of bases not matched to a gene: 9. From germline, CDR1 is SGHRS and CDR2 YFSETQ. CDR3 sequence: CATKAGERYNEQFF. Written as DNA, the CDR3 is TGCGCCACCAAAGCGGGAGAGAGATACAATGAGCAGTTCTTC.

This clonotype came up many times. This CDR3 reads CASRRPQGALGTDTQYF. CDR3 nucleotides: TGCGCCAGCAGACGACCACAGGGGGCGCTTGGCACAGATACGCAGTATTTT. The chain carries TRBV5-1 and TRBJ2-3; 9 bases are shared with TRBD1. The CDR3 is made up of 17 amino acids. Germline V lookup: CDR1 SGHRS, CDR2 YFSETQ. Trimming removed 5 bases from V and 1 base from J; junction bases left unmatched: 11.

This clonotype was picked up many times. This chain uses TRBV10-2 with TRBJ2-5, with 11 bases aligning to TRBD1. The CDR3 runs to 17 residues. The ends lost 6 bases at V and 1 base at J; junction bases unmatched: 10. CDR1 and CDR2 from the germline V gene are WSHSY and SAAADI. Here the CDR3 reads CASSGRDRGLLQETQYF. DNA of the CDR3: TGCGCCAGCAGCGGCCGGGACAGGGGGTTACTCCAAGAGACCCAGTACTTC.

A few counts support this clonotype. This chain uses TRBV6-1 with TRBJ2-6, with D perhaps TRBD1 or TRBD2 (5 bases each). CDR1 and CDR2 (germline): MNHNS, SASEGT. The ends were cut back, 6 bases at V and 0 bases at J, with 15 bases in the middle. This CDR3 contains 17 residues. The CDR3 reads CASRDLGRRSGANVLTF. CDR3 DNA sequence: TGTGCCAGCAGAGATCTGGGACGGCGCTCTGGGGCCAACGTCCTGACTTTC.

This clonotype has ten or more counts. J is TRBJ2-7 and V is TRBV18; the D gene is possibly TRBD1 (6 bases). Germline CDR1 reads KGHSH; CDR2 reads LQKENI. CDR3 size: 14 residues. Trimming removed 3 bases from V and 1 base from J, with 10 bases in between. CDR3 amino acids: CASSPGHSSYEQYF. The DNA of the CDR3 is TGTGCCAGCTCACCGGGACACAGTTCCTACGAGCAGTACTTC.

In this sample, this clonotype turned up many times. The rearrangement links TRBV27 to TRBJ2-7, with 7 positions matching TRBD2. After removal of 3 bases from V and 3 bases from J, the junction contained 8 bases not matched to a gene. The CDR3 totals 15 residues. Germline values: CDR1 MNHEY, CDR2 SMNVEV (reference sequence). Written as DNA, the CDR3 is TGTGCCAGCAGTTTCGCCGCGGGAGAGGGCTACGAGCAGTACTTC. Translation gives CASSFAAGEGYEQYF.

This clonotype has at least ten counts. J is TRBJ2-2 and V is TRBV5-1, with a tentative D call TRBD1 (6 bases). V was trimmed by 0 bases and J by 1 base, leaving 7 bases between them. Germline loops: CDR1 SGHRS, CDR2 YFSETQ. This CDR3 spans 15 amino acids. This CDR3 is CASSLEGQNTGELFF. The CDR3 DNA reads TGCGCCAGCAGCTTGGAGGGACAGAACACCGGGGAGCTGTTTTTT. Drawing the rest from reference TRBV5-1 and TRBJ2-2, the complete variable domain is KAGVTQTPRYLIKTRGQQVTLSCSPISGHRSVSWYQQTPGQGLQFLFEYFSETQRNKGNFPGRFSGRQFSNSRSEMNVSTLELGDSALYLCASSLEGQNTGELFFGEGSRLTVL.

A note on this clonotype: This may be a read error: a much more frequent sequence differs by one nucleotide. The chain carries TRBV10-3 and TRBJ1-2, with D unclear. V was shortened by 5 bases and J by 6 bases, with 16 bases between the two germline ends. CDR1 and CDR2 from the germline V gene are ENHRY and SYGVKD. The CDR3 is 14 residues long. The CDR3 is CAISSGRKRNGYTF. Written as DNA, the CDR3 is TGTGCCATCAGTTCCGGACGGAAGAGAAATGGCTACACCTTC.

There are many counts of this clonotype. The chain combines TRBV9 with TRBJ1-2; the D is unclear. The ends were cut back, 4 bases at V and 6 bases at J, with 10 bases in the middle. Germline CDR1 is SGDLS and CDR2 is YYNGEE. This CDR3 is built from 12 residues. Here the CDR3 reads CASSPSGDGYTF. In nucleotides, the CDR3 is TGTGCCAGCAGCCCGTCCGGGGATGGCTACACCTTC.

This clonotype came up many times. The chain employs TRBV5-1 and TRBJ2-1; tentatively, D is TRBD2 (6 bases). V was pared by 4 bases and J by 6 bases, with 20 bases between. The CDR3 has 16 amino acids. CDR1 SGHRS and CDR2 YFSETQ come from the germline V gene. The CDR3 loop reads CASSPVGAAGSNEQFF. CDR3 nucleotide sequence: TGCGCCAGCAGCCCCGTTGGGGCGGCGGGGTCCAATGAGCAGTTCTTC.

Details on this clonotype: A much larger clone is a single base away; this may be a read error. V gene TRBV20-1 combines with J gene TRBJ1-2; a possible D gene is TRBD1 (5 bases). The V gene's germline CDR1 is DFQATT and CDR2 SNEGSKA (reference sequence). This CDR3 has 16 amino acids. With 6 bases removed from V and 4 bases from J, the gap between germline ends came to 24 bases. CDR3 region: CSATTGGQEPIYGYTF. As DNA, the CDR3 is TGCAGTGCCACAACAGGAGGTCAGGAGCCGATCTATGGCTACACCTTC.

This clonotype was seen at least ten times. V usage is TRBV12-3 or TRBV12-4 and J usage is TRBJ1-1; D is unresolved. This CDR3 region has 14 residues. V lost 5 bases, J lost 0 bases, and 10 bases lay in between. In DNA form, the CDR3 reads TGTGCCAGCAGTCGCAGTAATGTGAACACTGAAGCTTTCTTT. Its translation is CASSRSNVNTEAFF.

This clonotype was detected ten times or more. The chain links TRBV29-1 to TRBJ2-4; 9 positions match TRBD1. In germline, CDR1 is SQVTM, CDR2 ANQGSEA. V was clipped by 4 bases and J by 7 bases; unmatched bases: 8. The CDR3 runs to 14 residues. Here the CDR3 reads CSVGGKQGANIQYF. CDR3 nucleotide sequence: TGCAGCGTTGGAGGTAAACAGGGGGCTAACATTCAGTACTTC.

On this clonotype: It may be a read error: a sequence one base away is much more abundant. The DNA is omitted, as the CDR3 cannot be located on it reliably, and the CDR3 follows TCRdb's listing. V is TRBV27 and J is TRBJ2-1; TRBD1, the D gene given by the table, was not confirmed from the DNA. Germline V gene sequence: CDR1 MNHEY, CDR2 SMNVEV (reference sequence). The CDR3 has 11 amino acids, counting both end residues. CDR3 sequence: CAVGQGACEFF.

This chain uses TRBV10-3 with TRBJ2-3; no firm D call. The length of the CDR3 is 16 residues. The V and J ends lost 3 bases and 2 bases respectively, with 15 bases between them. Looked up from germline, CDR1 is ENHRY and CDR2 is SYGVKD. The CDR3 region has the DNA TGTGCCATCAGTGACGCCCGAGTCTCTGACACAGATACGCAGTATTTT. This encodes CAISDARVSDTDTQYF.

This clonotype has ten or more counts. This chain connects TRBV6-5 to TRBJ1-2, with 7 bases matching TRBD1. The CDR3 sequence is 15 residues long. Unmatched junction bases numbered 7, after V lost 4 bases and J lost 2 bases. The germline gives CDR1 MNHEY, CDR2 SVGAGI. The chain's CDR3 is CASSFEYRGNYGYTF. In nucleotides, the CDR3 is TGTGCCAGCAGTTTCGAGTACAGGGGAAACTATGGCTACACCTTC.

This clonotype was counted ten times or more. The CDR3 region has the DNA TGTGCCAGCAGCTCCCCGGGACTAGCGGGAGGGGAGCAGTACTTC. It is translated as CASSSPGLAGGEQYF. This sequence joins TRBV7-2 and TRBJ2-7; TRBD2 matches at 16 bases. This CDR3 has 15 residues. Germline lookup yields CDR1 SGHTA and CDR2 FQGNSA. Trimming took 4 bases from V and 7 from J; bases not matched to a gene: 4.

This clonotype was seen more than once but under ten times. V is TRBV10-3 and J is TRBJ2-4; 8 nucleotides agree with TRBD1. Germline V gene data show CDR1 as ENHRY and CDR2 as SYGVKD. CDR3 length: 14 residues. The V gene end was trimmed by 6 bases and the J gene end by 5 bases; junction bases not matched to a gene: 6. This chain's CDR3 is CAISLGQGQNIQYF. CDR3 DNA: TGTGCCATCAGCCTCGGACAGGGTCAAAACATTCAGTACTTC.